This TCR beta chain was captured by sequencing in a study of shared clonotypes between healthy human individuals (dated by TCRdb to 2020 to 2021). Describing the broader study: Two women and a few men aged 18 to 49 years were included in the cohort. Libraries were prepared and TCR repertoires were sequenced by different laboratories using diverse techniques, in order to increase sequencing depth and limit assay-specific biases. For each donor, three plates each were used for CD4 naive and CD4 memory, two plates were used for CD8 naive, and one plate was used for CD8 memory. Leukapheresis yielded between about 0.8 and 8.9 billion PBMCs per donor. The study deeply sequenced blood TCR repertoires of five healthy adults to estimate repertoire size and the extent of clonotype sharing between individuals.

For the CD8 naive samples, CD45RO-negative cells were positively selected for CCR7, yielding a CD45RA+CCR7+ population from which TemRA cells were excluded. The donors were healthy, HIV-negative adults with no recently reported acute infections or vaccinations. Every donor was a Caucasian adult residing in Nashville, Tennessee, USA. Blood was obtained by leukapheresis, after which PBMCs were separated by Ficoll-Histopaque density gradient centrifugation and cryopreserved in liquid nitrogen vapor phase. Analytical flow cytometry was used to check the purity and quantity of each magnetically sorted T cell population. From each sorted fraction, genomic DNA was isolated and quantified by UV absorbance on a Nanodrop 2000c. V loses 1 base of germline sequence and J loses 4 bases, and the interval between the two ends is 11 bases. From the cysteine through the phenylalanine, the CDR3 covers 14 amino acids. The retained sequence is limited to the CDR3, 42 bases, with the frame set at the first base. Looking up the germline V gene yields CDR1 SGHTA and CDR2 FQGNSA.

TCR CDR3 regions were amplified from genomic DNA by multiplex PCR using the deep immunoSEQ assay. Extracted genomic DNA from each cell subset was distributed evenly across all wells of several immunoSEQ 96-well plates, and each plate was treated as a replicate. Each replicate PCR for sorted subsets received about 180 ng genomic DNA, equal to about 30,000 T cell genomes. Purified libraries were quantified with a Qubit 3.0 fluorometer, sized on a Bioanalyzer 2100, and re-quantified with the KAPA Library Quantification kit. Every immunoSEQ 96-well plate was sequenced on a separate single-read 150-cycle Illumina NextSeq 550 flow cell. Processing in the source paper ran as follows. The immunoSEQ output contained only junctional sequences without quality scores, so filtering could not match that applied to full-length reads. Sequences were annotated with PyIR, a Python wrapper for IgBLAST v1.9, using IMGT germline references to assign V/J genes and CDR3. Reads were removed for weak V/J assignments (E-value above 1e-6), missing CDR3, stop codons, out-of-frame junctions, or ambiguous translated residues. V3J clonotypes were defined as sequences sharing the same inferred V gene, J gene, and CDR3 amino acid sequence. To compute the percentage overlap between repertoires, the number of shared unique clonotypes was divided by the size of the smaller repertoire. RTK rarefaction, the Chao1 estimator, and Recon v2.1 estimates of unobserved clonotypes were used to assess repertoire richness. OLGA was used to compute generation probabilities for all TCRbeta clonotypes that the gDNA method yielded from a handful of donors. This immuneACCESS table, as held by TCRdb, lists in-frame sequences with V and J called but not all clones. Of the missing ones, under half trace to an unresolved V gene in checked studies; the others have no known cause. V, J and clone size are those of that table, while D and trimming were read from the DNA. For this sample the table gives more than 500,000 clones, of which 85% to 95% were detected only once. Around 0.11% of the sample belongs to the ten largest clones.

As for this clone: Its binding antigen is unknown. Within one base of it there is no much larger clone, and no base qualities were kept.

General conclusions and limits of the study: Even with the large sequencing depth, rarefaction of the sorted-subset datasets indicated that sequencing was incomplete. Pairwise subsampling led to the expectation that sequencing depth would affect the degree of clonotype sharing among donors. Only blood was sampled, and tissue TCR repertoires likely differ from those in blood. Sharing across a handful of donors was observed for approximately 5% of naive CD4, less than 4% of naive CD8, over 2% of memory CD4, and over 0.3% of memory CD8 clonotypes. Naive subsets generally had larger estimated clonotype richness than memory subsets. Higher generation probabilities were observed for clonotypes shared by all four sorted-subset donors than for non-shared clonotypes. The small number of donors limited the genetic and exposure-history diversity represented.

This TCR was sampled from a woman aged 25 to 39 in good health. Sequencing used naive CD8+ T cells sorted from blood. The cell subset or site label, read with the paper, signifies: CD45RA+CCR7+. The sequence is built from TRBV7-2 and TRBJ2-7; the D region is possibly TRBD1 or TRBD2, each matching across 5 bases. The CDR3 loop reads CASSLGAWGYEQYF. The sequenced DNA is TGTGCCAGCAGCTTAGGTGCCTGGGGGTACGAGCAGTACTTC.